This T cell receptor beta chain emerged from a study of type 1 regulatory T cells. Study context: This in vitro CD4 product, T-allo10, is enriched for Tr1 cells and alloantigen-specific.

MiXCR was run by TCRdb on the reads, yielding one entry per CDR3 protein. The table records 90,000 to 100,000 distinct CDR3 sequences, roughly 31% of them present only once. V gave up 5 bases and J gave up 0 bases, with 17 bases separating them. CDR1 is SGHTA and CDR2 is FQGNSA in the germline V gene. This CDR3 has 17 residues. The origin of this receptor is a human donor in good health. J is TRBJ1-5 and V is TRBV7-2, with D tentatively TRBD1 (6 bases). Sequenced material: CD4+ T cells, either the whole sample or a sorted fraction (not recorded which). The CDR3 bases are TGTGCCAGCAGCCCTGAGGGGGGGGTCGATAGCAATCAGCCCCAGCATTTT. It encodes CASSPEGGVDSNQPQHF.